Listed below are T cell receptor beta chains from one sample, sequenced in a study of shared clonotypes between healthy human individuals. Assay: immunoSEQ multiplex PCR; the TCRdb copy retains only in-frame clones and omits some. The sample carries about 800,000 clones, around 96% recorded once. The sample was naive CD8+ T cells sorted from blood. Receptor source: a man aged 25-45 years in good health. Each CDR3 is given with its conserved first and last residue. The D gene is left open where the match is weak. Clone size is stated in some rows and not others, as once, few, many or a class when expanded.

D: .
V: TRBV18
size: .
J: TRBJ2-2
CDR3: CASSPPTVPGTGELFF
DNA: TGTGCCAGCTCACCACCAACGGTTCCGGGCACCGGGGAGCTGTTTTTT

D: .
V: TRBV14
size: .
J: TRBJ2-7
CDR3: CASSQRRDFYEQYF
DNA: TGTGCCAGCAGCCAACGACGGGATTTCTACGAGCAGTACTTC

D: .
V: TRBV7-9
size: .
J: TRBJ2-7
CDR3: CASRSGSSYEQYF
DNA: TGTGCCAGCAGGTCCGGGAGCTCCTACGAGCAGTACTTC

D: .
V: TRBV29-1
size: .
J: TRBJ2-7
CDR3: CSVEQDIPYEQYF
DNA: TGCAGCGTTGAACAGGACATTCCCTACGAGCAGTACTTC

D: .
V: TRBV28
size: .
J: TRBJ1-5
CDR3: CASRTNLPPNQPQHF
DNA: TGTGCCAGCAGGACGAACCTCCCTCCTAATCAGCCCCAGCATTTT

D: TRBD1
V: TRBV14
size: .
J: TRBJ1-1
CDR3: CASRQGGMSTEAFF
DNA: TGTGCCAGCAGACAGGGGGGCATGAGCACTGAAGCTTTCTTT

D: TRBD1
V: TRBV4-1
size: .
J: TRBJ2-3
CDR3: CASSVTGEDTDTQYF
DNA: TGCGCCAGCAGCGTGACAGGGGAGGACACAGATACGCAGTATTTT

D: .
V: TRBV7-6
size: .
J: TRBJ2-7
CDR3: CASSFGMSTYEQYF
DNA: TGTGCCAGCAGCTTTGGGATGAGTACCTACGAGCAGTACTTC

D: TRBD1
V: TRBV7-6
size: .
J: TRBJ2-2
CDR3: CASRVYRGPAGGTGELFF
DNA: TGTGCCAGCCGTGTGTACAGGGGCCCCGCTGGGGGTACCGGGGAGCTGTTTTTT

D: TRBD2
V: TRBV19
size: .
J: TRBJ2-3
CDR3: CASSPTSGGTDTQYF
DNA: TGTGCCAGTAGTCCGACTAGCGGGGGAACAGATACGCAGTATTTT

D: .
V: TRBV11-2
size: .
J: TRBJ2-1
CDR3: CASSIERISYNEQFF
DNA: TGTGCCAGCAGCATAGAGCGGATTTCCTACAATGAGCAGTTCTTC

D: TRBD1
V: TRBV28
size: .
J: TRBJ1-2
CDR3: CASSGETGGRYTF
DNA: TGTGCCAGCAGTGGGGAAACAGGGGGCCGCTACACCTTC

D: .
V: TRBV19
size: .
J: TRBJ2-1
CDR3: CASSIVAYYNEQFF
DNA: TGTGCCAGTAGTATAGTGGCTTACTACAATGAGCAGTTCTTC

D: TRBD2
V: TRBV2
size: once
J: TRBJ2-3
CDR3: CASSGLAASTDTQYF
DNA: TGTGCCAGCAGTGGACTAGCGGCTAGCACAGATACGCAGTATTTT

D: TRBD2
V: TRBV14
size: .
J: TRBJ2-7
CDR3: CASSLLAGGRSEQYF
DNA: TGTGCCAGCAGCCTCCTAGCGGGAGGCCGATCCGAGCAGTACTTC

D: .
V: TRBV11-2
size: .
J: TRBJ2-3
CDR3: CASRSGGPTDTQYF
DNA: TGTGCCAGCAGATCTGGAGGGCCCACAGATACGCAGTATTTT

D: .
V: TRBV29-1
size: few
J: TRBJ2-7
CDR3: CSVVVVAEQYF
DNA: TGCAGCGTTGTGGTGGTGGCCGAGCAGTACTTC

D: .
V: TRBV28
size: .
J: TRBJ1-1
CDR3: CASSPVGNAEAFF
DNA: TGTGCCAGCAGTCCCGTGGGTAATGCTGAAGCTTTCTTT

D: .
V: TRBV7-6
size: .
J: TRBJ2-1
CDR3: CASSPGGNNEQFF
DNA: TGTGCCAGCAGCCCTGGAGGGAACAATGAGCAGTTCTTC

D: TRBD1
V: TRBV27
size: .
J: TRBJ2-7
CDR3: CASSFGTGGREQYF
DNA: TGTGCCAGCAGTTTTGGGACAGGGGGCCGCGAGCAGTACTTC

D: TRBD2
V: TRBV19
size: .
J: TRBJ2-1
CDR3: CASSKSGSSYNEQFF
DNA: TGTGCCAGTAGTAAAAGCGGGAGCTCCTACAATGAGCAGTTCTTC